This T cell receptor (beta chain) originates from a study of blood T cell repertoires in COVID-19. Study as a whole: COVID-19 samples, acute and convalescent, were from the United States, Italy and Spain.

Germline CDR1 and CDR2: SEHNR and FQNEAQ (reference sequence). This CDR3 contains 14 residues. After removal of 3 bases from V and 5 bases from J, the junction contained 5 bases not matched to a gene. Original handling: Amplification of reference gene primers was used by the study to estimate nucleated cell counts. Profiling relied on immunoSEQ multiplex PCR, and the TCRdb table lists in-frame clones only, not all of them. That table furnishes V, J and clone size, whereas the DNA furnished D and trimming. The repertoire has approximately 300,000 clones, around 80% of them found once; the top ten carry about 1.2%.

This TCR derives from a woman aged 45-65 years with acute or convalescent COVID-19. The sample consisted of peripheral blood. The chain has TRBV7-9 and TRBJ2-7; 9 nucleotides line up with TRBD1. The CDR3 region is CASSLGTGYDEQYF. CDR3 DNA: TGTGCCAGCAGCTTGGGGACAGGGTATGACGAGCAGTACTTC.